This T cell receptor beta chain comes out of a study of T cells in Graves' hyperthyroidism and ophthalmopathy (dated by TCRdb to the late 2010s). As for the study more broadly: Peripheral blood was collected at initial diagnosis, before any treatment. To identify distinguishing TCR V-J signatures, a discovery cohort of some 99 patients was used, comprising fewer than 45 with Graves' ophthalmopathy and approximately 58 with stable Graves' hyperthyroidism. An independent validation cohort of under 20 hyperthyroidism patients and about 16 patients who later progressed to ophthalmopathy tested prospective prediction of ophthalmopathy. In addition, the study compared T-cell repertoires in thyroid tissue and in blood from 6 or 7 Graves' hyperthyroidism patients. The paper describes TCR Vbeta CDR3 sequencing of 135 peripheral blood samples, made up of approximately 40 ophthalmopathy patients, 70 to 75 hyperthyroidism patients and some 17 progressor patients. After sampling, hyperthyroidism patients received methimazole starting at 30 mg daily, and ophthalmopathy patients received high-dose intravenous methylprednisolone. The 100 or so discovery patients were randomly divided into training and test sets at a 7:3 ratio. Overall results and qualifications from the work: In cross-validation, a model built on a 13 V-J signature told ophthalmopathy apart from stable hyperthyroidism with over 85% sensitivity and about 81% specificity, and in testing the same model reached 80%/75%. In validation, the model predicted progression to ophthalmopathy with roughly 66% sensitivity and around 72% specificity, a median of approximately 6.7 months before onset. Sample size was not statistically predetermined, and investigators were not blinded to group allocation. Most expanded thyroid clonotypes (frequency above 0.001) were also detected in blood, a finding suggesting that blood repertoires may reflect thyroid immune responses.

Stable Graves' hyperthyroidism was defined as no progression to ophthalmopathy during 18 months of follow-up. The hyperthyroidism patients were between 18 and 65 years old and newly diagnosed, with a disease duration of less than 2 months. The study excluded patients with uncontrolled infections, other autoimmune diseases, pregnancy or lactation. Diagnoses were established on the basis of clinical symptoms, serum thyroxine and TRAb, thyroid ultrasound, and orbital computed tomography. PBMCs were isolated from about 9 ml of fresh peripheral blood by Ficoll-Paque density gradient centrifugation. Total RNA was extracted with Trizol reagent, and quality was checked on an Agilent 2100 Bioanalyzer. V is pared back by 1 base and J by 6 bases, with 19 bases lying between the germline termini. According to the germline V gene (reference sequence), CDR1 reads SGHNT and CDR2 reads YYREEE. The CDR3 numbers 17 residues from cysteine through phenylalanine. Solely the CDR3 DNA is kept, with 51 bases framed from the first base.

This clonotype has at least ten counts. The clone's antigen remains unknown. Base qualities are not at hand, and no much larger clone is one base apart. The TCR beta CDR3 regions were amplified from the RNA transcripts. A first-round RT-PCR of the TCR CDR3 used the HTBI primer set with the Qiagen OneStep RT-PCR kit. Libraries were constructed in a second round of multiplex PCR, after which size selection and purification were carried out. Sequencing of the libraries was done on an Illumina HiSeq2000 using paired-end 100 bp reads. Concerning the study's data processing: SOAPnuke was used to process the raw data, throwing out any read that contained adapters or uncalled bases, had a mean Phred below 15, or lacked an exact constant-primer or identifier match. COPE v1.2.5 was used to merge high-quality paired reads, and clonotypes were defined as unique nucleotide sequences. MiTCR v1.1 was used to align the clonotypes against IMGT TRBV, TRBD and TRBJ reference segments. The analysis was restricted to V-J combinations with a frequency above 0.0001, which together covered approximately 99% of the repertoires. The TCS score was defined as the ratio of F50 (clonal expansion) to E x V (chaos), calculated using BLOSUM62-based TCRdist between CDR3 peptides within each V-J. Welch's t-statistics and random forest reduced several hundred V-J features to roughly 13, which were used in a naive Bayes classifier (R e1071). TCRdb ran its own pipeline on the public reads, namely fastp trimming at Q25 and MiXCR clone calling, and kept in-frame beta chains. CDR3 protein sequences are deduplicated, and each keeps its most common genes and DNA. The V and J calls reflect TCRdb's pipeline rather than the authors' work. The sample yields approximately 380,000 distinct CDR3 sequences; 19% were counted once. The top ten clonotypes cover about 4% of the sample.

This receptor was identified in a woman younger than 35 with Graves' hyperthyroidism. The sequence joins TRBV5-4 to TRBJ2-2; matching of 6 bases hints at TRBD1 as the D gene. Material: blood. The CDR3 here reads CASSLYGAQGLPGELFF. Here is the DNA: TGTGCCAGCAGCTTGTATGGCGCCCAGGGGCTGCCCGGGGAGCTGTTTTTT.